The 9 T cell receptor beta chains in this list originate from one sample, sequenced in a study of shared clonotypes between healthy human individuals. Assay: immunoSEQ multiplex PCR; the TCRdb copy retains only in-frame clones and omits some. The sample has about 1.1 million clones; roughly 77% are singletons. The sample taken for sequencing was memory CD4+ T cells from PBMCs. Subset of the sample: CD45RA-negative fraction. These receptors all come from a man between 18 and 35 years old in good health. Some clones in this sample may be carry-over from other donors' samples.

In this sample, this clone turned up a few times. CDR3 sequence (DNA): TGTGCCAGCAGCCGGGGACCGTACGCCTCTCGGAGCTCCTACGAGCAGTACTTC. Protein: CASSRGPYASRSSYEQYF. The gene calls are TRBV7-2 and TRBJ2-7; D may be TRBD1 or TRBD2 (5 bases each). With 5 bases removed from V and 0 bases from J, the gap between germline ends came to 23 bases. The CDR3 is made up of 18 amino acids. Per the germline V gene, CDR1 is SGHTA and CDR2 is FQGNSA.

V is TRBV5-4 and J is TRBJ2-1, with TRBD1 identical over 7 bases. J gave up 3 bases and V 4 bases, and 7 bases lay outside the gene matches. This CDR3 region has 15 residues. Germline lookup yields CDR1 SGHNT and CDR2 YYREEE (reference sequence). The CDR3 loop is CASSSYRGLYNEQFF. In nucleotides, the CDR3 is TGTGCCAGCAGCAGCTACAGGGGTCTCTACAATGAGCAGTTCTTC.

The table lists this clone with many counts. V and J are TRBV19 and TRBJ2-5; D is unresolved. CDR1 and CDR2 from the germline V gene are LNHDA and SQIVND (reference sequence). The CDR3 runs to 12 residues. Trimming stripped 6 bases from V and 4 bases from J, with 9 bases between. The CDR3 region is CASSYHGETQYF. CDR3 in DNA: TGTGCCAGTAGCTATCATGGAGAGACCCAGTACTTC.

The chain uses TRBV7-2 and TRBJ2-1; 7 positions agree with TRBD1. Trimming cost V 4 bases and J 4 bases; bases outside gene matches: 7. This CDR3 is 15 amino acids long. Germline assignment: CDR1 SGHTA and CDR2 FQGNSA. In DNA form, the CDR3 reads TGTGCCAGCAGCTCACAGGGGTTTCGATACAATGAGCAGTTCTTC. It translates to CASSSQGFRYNEQFF.

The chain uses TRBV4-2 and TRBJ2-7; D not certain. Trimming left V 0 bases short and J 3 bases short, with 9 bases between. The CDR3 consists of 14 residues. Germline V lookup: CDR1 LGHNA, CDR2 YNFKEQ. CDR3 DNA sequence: TGTGCCAGCAGCCAAGAGCTAGTTAACTACGAGCAGTACTTC. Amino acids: CASSQELVNYEQYF.

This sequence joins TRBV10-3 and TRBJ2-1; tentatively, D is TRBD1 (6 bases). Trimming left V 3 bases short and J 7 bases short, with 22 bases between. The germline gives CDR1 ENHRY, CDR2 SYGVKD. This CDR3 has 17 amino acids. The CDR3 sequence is CAISEPQGRPGENEQFF. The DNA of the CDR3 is TGTGCCATCAGTGAACCGCAGGGGCGCCCTGGGGAGAATGAGCAGTTCTTC.

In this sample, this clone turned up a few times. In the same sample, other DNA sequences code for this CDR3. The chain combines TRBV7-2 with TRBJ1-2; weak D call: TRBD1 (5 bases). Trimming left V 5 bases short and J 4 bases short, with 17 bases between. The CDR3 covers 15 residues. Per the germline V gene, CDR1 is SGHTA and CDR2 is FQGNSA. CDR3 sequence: CASSPQTGVGYGYTF. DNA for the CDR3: TGTGCCAGCAGCCCGCAAACGGGGGTTGGCTATGGCTACACCTTC.

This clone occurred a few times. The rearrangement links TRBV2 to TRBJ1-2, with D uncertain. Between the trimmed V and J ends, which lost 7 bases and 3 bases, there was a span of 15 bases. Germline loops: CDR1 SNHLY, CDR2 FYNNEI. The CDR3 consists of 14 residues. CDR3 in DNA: TGTGCCAGCAAGCGCCAGCCTGTTGACTATGGCTACACCTTC. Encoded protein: CASKRQPVDYGYTF.

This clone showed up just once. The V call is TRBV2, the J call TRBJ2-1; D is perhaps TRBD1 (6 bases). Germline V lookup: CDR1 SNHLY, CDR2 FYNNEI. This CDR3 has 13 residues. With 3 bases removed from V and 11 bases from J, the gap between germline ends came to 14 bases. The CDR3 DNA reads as TGTGCCAGCAGTGAGGGTGGGGGCACCCAGCAGTTCTTC. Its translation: CASSEGGGTQQFF.